This T cell receptor beta chain stems from a study of cytomegalovirus exposure and HLA in healthy donors. Study results and caveats: Altogether, around 160 TCR beta chains were recorded as cytomegalovirus-associated. Later on, analysis showed that most CMV-associated TCR beta chains appeared to be HLA-restricted. Across donors, most TCRs were seen rarely, yet some public ones were widespread.

V dropped 0 bases and J dropped 2 bases, with 9 bases sitting between them. CDR1 and CDR2 (germline): SGHRS, YFSETQ. The CDR3 runs to 15 residues. This clone was seen more than once but under ten times. The antigen is not known. Primers: 60 Vbeta forward and 13 Jbeta reverse. Assay used: immunoSEQ multiplex PCR; TCRdb lists only in-frame clones, some missing. The sample yields around 95,000 clones, approximately 82% seen once. Material for sequencing was PBMCs. This receptor was identified in a female donor in good health and CMV-seropositive. The J gene is TRBJ2-1, the V gene TRBV5-1; D is possibly TRBD2 (6 bases). The CDR3 DNA reads as TGCGCCAGCAGCTTGGCGGGAGCAACCTACAATGAGCAGTTCTTC. It codes for CASSLAGATYNEQFF.